This entry lists 6 T cell receptor beta chains sequenced from one sample in a study of blood T cell repertoires in COVID-19. Clones were sequenced by immunoSEQ multiplex PCR, and TCRdb holds only the in-frame ones, with some missing. The data hold fewer than 65,000 clones, with 86% observed a single time. Sample: peripheral blood. The receptors were gathered from a man in his sixties with acute or convalescent COVID-19.

This rearrangement joins TRBV19 to TRBJ1-5; 7 nucleotides align to TRBD1. In germline, CDR1 is LNHDA, CDR2 SQIVND (reference sequence). Trimming took 3 bases from V and 6 from J; bases not matched to a gene: 8. This CDR3 contains 15 residues. CDR3 residues: CASSMAGRGSQPQHF. The CDR3 nucleotides are TGTGCCAGTAGTATGGCAGGCAGGGGGAGTCAGCCCCAGCATTTT. Filled out from reference TRBV19 and TRBJ1-5, the complete variable domain reads DGGITQSPKYLFRKEGQNVTLSCEQNLNHDAMYWYRQDPGQGLRLIYYSQIVNDFQKGDIAEGYSVSREKKESFPLTVTSAQKNPTAFYLCASSMAGRGSQPQHFGDGTRLSIL.

V and J are TRBV5-4 and TRBJ1-4; 9 bases are a match to TRBD1. J was trimmed by 4 bases and V by 0 bases; bases with no gene match: 4. Germline V gene sequence: CDR1 SGHNT, CDR2 YYREEE (reference sequence). CDR3 length: 16 amino acids. The CDR3, as DNA: TGTGCCAGCAGCTTGGATTTGGGACAGGGTAATGAAAAACTGTTTTTT. As protein: CASSLDLGQGNEKLFF.

The chain carries TRBV9 and TRBJ1-6, with D hard to call. The CDR3 has 16 amino acids. In germline, CDR1 is SGDLS, CDR2 YYNGEE. Trimming removed 1 base at V and 0 bases at J, with 8 bases between. The CDR3 is CASSVSPSSYNSPLHF. CDR3 nucleotides: TGTGCCAGCAGCGTATCTCCGAGCTCCTATAATTCACCCCTCCACTTT.

The chain joins TRBV12-3 or TRBV12-4 to TRBJ2-7; possibly TRBD1 for D (5 bases). V dropped 7 bases and J dropped 2 bases, with 9 bases sitting between them. The CDR3 is 12 residues long. This chain's CDR3 is CASTPDTYEQYF. The CDR3 DNA sequence: TGTGCCAGCACCCCGGACACCTACGAGCAGTACTTC.

The CDR3 bases are TGTGCCAGCAGCCAAGAAATAGGGGACGAGCAGTACTTC. This gives the protein CASSQEIGDEQYF. This chain joins TRBV14 and TRBJ2-7; TRBD1 is a possible D gene (5 bases). Trimming removed 0 bases at V and 5 bases at J, with 8 bases between. Germline-derived CDR1 and CDR2 are SGHDN and FVKESK. CDR3 length: 13 amino acids.

Concerning this clone: The junction departs from germline at one end; a sequencing error may be responsible. This chain connects TRBV12-3 or TRBV12-4 to TRBJ1-2; TRBD1 might be the D (6 bases). The CDR3 totals 12 residues. The CDR3 DNA is TGTGCCAGCAGTTTAGATGGTACAGGGTCGGCCTTC. This sequence encodes CASSLDGTGSAF.